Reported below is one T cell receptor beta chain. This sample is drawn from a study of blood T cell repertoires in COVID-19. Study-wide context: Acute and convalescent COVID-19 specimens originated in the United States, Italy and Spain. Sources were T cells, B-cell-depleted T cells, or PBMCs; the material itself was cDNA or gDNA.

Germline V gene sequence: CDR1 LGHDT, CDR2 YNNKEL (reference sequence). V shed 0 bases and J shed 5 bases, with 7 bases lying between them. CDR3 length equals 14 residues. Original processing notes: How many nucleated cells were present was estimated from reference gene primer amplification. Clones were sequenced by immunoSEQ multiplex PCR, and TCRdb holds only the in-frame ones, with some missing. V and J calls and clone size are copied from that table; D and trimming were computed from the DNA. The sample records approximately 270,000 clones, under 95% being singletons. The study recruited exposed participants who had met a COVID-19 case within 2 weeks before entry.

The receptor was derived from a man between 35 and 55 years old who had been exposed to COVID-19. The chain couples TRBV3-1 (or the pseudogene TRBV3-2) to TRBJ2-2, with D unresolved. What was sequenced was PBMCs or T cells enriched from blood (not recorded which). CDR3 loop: CASSQELITGELFF. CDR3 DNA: TGTGCCAGCAGCCAAGAACTAATTACCGGGGAGCTGTTTTTT.